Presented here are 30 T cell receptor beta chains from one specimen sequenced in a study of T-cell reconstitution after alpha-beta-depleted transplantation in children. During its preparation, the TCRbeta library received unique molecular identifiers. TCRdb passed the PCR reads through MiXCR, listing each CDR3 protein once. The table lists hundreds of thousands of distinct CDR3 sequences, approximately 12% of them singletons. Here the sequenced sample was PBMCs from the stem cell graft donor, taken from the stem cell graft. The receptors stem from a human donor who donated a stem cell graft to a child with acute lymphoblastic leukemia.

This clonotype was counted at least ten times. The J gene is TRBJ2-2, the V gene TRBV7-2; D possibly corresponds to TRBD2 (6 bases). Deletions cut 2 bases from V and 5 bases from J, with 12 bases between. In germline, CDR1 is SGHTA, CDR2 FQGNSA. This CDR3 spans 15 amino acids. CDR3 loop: CASSLSGSRTGELFF. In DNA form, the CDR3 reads TGTGCCAGCAGCTTATCCGGGAGTAGGACCGGGGAGCTGTTTTTT.

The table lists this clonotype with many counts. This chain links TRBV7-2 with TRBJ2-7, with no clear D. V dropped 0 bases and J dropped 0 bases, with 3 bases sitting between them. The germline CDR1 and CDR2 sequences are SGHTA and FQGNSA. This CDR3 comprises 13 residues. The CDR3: CASSLAYSYEQYF. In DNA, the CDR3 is TGTGCCAGCAGCTTAGCTTACTCCTACGAGCAGTACTTC. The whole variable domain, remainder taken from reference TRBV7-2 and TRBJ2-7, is GAGVSQSPSNKVTEKGKDVELRCDPISGHTALYWYRQSLGQGLEFLIYFQGNSAPDKSGLPSDRFSAERTGGSVSTLTIQRTQQEDSAVYLCASSLAYSYEQYFGPGTRLTVT.

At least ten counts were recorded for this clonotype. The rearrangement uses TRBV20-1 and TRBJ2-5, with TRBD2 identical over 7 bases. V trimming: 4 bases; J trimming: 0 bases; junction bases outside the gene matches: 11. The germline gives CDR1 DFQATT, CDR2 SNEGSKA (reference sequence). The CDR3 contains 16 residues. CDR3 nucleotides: TGCAGTGCTAAAGGGAGGAGCGGGGAGTACCAAGAGACCCAGTACTTC. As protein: CSAKGRSGEYQETQYF.

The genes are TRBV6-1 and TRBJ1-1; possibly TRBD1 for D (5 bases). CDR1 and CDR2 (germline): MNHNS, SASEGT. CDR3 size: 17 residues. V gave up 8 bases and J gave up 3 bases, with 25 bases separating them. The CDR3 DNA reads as TGTGCCAGCGCCTTGAACCTAAGACAGCCATACGACACTGAAGCTTTCTTT. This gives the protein CASALNLRQPYDTEAFF.

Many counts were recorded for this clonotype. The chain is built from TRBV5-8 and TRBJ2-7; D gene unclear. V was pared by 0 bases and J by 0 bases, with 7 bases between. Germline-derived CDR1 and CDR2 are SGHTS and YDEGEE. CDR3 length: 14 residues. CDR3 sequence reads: CASSLVALSYEQYF. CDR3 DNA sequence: TGTGCCAGCAGCTTGGTGGCCCTCTCCTACGAGCAGTACTTC.

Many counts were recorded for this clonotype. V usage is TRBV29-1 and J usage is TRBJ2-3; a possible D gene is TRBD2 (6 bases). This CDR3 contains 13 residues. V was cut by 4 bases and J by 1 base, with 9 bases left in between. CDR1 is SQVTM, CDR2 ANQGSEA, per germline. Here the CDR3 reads CSVGRGGTDTQYF. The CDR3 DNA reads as TGCAGCGTTGGGCGGGGTGGCACAGATACGCAGTATTTT.

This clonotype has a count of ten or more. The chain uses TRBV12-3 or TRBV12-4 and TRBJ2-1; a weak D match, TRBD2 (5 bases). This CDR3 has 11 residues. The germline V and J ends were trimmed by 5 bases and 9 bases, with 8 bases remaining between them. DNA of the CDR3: TGTGCCAGCAGTCCAGCGGTTGAGCAGTTCTTC. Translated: CASSPAVEQFF.

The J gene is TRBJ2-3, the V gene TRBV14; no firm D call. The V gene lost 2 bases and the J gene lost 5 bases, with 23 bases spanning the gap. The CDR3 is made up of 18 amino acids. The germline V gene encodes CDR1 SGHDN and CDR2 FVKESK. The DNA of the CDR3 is TGTGCCAGCAGCCAACCATTTTATACCGGGCCCGGTGGAGATACGCAGTATTTT. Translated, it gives CASSQPFYTGPGGDTQYF.

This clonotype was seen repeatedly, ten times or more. In DNA, the CDR3 is TGTGCCAGCAGCACCGGGACGAACACAGATACGCAGTATTTT. This translates into CASSTGTNTDTQYF. The chain couples TRBV27 to TRBJ2-3, with D perhaps being TRBD1 or TRBD2 (5 bases each). The CDR3 is 14 residues long. CDR1 and CDR2 from the germline V gene are MNHEY and SMNVEV (reference sequence). V was pared by 6 bases and J by 2 bases, with 12 bases between.

The CDR3, as DNA: TGTGCCAGCAGCCCGGGACAGGCCTACCAAGAGACCCAGTACTTC. Translating gives CASSPGQAYQETQYF. This rearrangement joins TRBV7-8 to TRBJ2-5; 8 nucleotides line up with TRBD1. The CDR3 spans 15 residues. The V and J ends lost 5 bases and 0 bases, in that order; junction bases with no gene match: 5. Germline assignment: CDR1 SGHVS and CDR2 FQNEAQ. The complete variable domain, with remaining parts taken from reference TRBV7-8 and TRBJ2-5, reads GAGVSQSPRYKVAKRGQDVALRCDPISGHVSLFWYQQALGQGPEFLTYFQNEAQLDKSGLPSDRFFAERPEGSVSTLKIQRTQQEDSAVYLCASSPGQAYQETQYFGPGTRLLVL.

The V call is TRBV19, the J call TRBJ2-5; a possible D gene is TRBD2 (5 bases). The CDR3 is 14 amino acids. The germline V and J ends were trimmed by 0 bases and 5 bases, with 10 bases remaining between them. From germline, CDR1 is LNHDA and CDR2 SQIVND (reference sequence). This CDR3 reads CASSIDTGKETQYF. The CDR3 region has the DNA TGTGCCAGTAGTATAGATACGGGGAAGGAGACCCAGTACTTC.

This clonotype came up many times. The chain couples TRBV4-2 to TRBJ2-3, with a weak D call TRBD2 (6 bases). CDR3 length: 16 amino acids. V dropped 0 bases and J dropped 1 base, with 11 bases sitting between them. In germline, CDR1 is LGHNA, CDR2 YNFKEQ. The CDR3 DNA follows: TGTGCCAGCAGCCAAGACTCGGGGGAACGCACAGATACGCAGTATTTT. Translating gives CASSQDSGERTDTQYF.

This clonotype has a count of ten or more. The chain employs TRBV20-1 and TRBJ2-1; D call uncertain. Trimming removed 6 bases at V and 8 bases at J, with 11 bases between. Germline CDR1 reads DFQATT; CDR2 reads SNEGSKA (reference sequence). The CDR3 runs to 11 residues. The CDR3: CSAHIEDEQFF. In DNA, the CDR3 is TGCAGTGCCCACATCGAGGATGAGCAGTTCTTC.

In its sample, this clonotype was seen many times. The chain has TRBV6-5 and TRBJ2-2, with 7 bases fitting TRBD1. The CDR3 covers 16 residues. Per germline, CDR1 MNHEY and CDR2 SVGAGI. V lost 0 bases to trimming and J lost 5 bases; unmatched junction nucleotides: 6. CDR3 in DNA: TGTGCCAGCAGTTACTCGTCGACAGGGTTTACCGGGGAGCTGTTTTTT. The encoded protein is CASSYSSTGFTGELFF.

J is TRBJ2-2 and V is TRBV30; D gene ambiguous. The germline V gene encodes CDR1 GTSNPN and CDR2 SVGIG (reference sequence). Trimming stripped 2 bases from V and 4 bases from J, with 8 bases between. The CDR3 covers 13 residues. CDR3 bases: TGTGCCTGGAGTCGGGTGGGCACCGGGGAGCTGTTTTTT. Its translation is CAWSRVGTGELFF.

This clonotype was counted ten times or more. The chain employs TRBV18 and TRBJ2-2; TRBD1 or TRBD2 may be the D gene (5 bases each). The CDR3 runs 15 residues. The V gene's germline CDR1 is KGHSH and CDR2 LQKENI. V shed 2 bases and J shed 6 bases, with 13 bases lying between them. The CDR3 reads CASSPRDQAAGELFF. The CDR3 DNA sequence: TGTGCCAGCTCACCAAGGGACCAGGCGGCCGGGGAGCTGTTTTTT.

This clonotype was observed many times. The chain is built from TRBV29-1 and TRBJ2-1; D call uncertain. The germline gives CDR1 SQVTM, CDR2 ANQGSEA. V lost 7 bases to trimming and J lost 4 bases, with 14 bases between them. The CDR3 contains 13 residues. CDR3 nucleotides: TGCAGCGACTTAGCCATACCTTACAATGAGCAGTTCTTC. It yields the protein CSDLAIPYNEQFF.

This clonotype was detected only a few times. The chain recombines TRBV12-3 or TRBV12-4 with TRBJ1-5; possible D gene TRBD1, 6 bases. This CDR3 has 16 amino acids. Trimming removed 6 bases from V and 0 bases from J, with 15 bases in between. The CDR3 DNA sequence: TGTGCCAGCAGCCGAAGGACAGAAAATAGCAATCAGCCCCAGCATTTT. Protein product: CASSRRTENSNQPQHF.

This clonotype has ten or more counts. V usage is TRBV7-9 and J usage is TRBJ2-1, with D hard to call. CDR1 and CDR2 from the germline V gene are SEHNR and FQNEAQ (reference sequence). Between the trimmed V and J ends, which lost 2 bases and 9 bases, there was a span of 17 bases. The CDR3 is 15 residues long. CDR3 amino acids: CASSLNIGRNSEQFF. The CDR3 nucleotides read TGTGCCAGCAGCTTAAACATCGGAAGGAACAGTGAGCAGTTCTTC.

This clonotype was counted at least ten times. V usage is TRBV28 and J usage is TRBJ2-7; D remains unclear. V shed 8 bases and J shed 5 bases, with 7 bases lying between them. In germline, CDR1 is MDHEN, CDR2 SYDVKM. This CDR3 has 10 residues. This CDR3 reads CASPVHEQYF. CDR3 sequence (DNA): TGTGCCAGCCCAGTCCACGAGCAGTACTTC.

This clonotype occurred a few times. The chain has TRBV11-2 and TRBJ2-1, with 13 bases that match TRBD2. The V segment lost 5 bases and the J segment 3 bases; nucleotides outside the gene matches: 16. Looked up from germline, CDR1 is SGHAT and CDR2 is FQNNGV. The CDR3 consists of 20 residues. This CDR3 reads CASSPTPGLAGSPYYNEQFF. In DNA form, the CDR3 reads TGTGCCAGCAGCCCCACCCCGGGACTAGCGGGATCCCCTTACTACAATGAGCAGTTCTTC.

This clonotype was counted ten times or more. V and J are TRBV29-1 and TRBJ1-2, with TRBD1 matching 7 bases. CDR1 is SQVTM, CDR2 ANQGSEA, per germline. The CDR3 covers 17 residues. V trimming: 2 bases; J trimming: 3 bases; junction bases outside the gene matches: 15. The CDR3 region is CSVEMVDRVFLDYGYTF. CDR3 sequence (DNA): TGCAGCGTTGAAATGGTCGACAGGGTATTCCTTGACTATGGCTACACCTTC. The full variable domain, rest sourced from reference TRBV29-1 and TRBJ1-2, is SAVISQKPSRDICQRGTSLTIQCQVDSQVTMMFWYRQQPGQSLTLIATANQGSEATYESGFVIDKFPISRPNLTFSTLTVSNMSPEDSSIYLCSVEMVDRVFLDYGYTFGSGTRLTVV.

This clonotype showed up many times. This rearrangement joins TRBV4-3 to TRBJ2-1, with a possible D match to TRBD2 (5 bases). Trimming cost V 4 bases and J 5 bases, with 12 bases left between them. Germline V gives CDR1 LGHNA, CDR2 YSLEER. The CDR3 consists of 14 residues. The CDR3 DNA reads TGCGCCAGCAGCCCTGGATGGCGGGACAATGAGCAGTTCTTC. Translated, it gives CASSPGWRDNEQFF.

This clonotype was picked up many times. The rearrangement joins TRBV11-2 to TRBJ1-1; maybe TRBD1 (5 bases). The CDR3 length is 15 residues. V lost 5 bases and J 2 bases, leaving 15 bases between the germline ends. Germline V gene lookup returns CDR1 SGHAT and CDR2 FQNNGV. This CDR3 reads CASSPSGGFNTEAFF. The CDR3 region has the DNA TGTGCCAGCAGCCCGTCTGGGGGGTTTAACACTGAAGCTTTCTTT.

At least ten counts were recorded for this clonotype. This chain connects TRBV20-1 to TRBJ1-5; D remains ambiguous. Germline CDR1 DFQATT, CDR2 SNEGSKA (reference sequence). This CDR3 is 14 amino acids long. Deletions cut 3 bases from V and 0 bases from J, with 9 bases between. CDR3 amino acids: CSASRRNSNQPQHF. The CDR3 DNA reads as TGCAGTGCTAGTAGACGGAATAGCAATCAGCCCCAGCATTTT.

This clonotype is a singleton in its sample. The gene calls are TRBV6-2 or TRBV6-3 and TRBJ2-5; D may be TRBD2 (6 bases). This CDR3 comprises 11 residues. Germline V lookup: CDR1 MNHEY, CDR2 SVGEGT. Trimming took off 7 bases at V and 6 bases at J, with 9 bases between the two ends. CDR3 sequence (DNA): TGTGCCAGCATCCGCGGGAAGACCCAGTACTTC. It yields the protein CASIRGKTQYF.

The CDR3 here is CASSEIYTPKDSSYNSPLHF. In nucleotides, the CDR3 is TGTGCCAGCAGTGAAATTTATACCCCGAAGGACAGCTCCTATAATTCACCCCTCCACTTT. The chain links TRBV6-1 to TRBJ1-6; TRBD1 might be the D (6 bases). CDR1 and CDR2 from the germline V gene are MNHNS and SASEGT. Deletions cut 2 bases from V and 0 bases from J, with 20 bases between. The CDR3 is made up of 20 amino acids.

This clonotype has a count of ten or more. The CDR3 spells CASTIGRGYTDTQYF. The CDR3, as DNA: TGCGCCAGCACCATAGGGCGGGGATACACAGATACGCAGTATTTT. The rearrangement links TRBV5-1 to TRBJ2-3; D may be TRBD2 (6 bases). The ends were cut back, 6 bases at V and 2 bases at J, with 16 bases in the middle. CDR1 is SGHRS, CDR2 YFSETQ, per germline. The CDR3 loop spans 15 amino acids. The full variable domain, rest sourced from reference TRBV5-1 and TRBJ2-3, is KAGVTQTPRYLIKTRGQQVTLSCSPISGHRSVSWYQQTPGQGLQFLFEYFSETQRNKGNFPGRFSGRQFSNSRSEMNVSTLELGDSALYLCASTIGRGYTDTQYFGPGTRLTVL.

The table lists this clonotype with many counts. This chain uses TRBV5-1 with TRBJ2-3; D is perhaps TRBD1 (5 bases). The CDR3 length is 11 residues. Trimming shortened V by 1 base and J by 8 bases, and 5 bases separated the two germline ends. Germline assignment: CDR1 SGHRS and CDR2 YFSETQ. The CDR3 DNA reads TGCGCCAGCAGCTTGAGGGGTACGCAGTATTTT. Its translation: CASSLRGTQYF.

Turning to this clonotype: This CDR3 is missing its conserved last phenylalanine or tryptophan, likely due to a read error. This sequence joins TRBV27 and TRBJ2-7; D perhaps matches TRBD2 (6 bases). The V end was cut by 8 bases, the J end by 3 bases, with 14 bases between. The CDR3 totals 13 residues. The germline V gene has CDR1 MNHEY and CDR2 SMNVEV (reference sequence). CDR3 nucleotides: TGTGCCAGCTCTGCGGGACCGGACTACGAGCAGTACTTG. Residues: CASSAGPDYEQYL.